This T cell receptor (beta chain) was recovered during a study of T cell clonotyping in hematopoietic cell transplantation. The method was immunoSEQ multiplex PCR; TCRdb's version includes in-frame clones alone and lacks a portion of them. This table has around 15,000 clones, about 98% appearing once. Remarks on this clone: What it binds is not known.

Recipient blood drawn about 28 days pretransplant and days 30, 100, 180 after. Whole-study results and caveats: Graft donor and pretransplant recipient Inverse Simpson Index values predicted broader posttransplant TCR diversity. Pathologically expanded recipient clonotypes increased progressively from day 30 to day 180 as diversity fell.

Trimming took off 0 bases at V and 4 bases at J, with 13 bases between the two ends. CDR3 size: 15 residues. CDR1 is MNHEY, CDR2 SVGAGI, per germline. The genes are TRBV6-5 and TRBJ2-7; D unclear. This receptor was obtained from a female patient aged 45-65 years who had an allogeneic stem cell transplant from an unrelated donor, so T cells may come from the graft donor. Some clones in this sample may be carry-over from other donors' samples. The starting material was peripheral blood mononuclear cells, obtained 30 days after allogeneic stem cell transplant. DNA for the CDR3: TGTGCCAGCAGTTACTCGTATGGGCCCTGGTACGAGCAGTACTTC. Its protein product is CASSYSYGPWYEQYF.